This paragraph covers one TCR beta chain sequence. The data originate from a study of blood T cell repertoires in COVID-19. Looking at the study overall: T cells, B-cell-depleted T cells, or PBMCs provided the cDNA or gDNA that served as material.

Sequencing used immunoSEQ multiplex PCR; TCRdb keeps in-frame clones, though not all of them. Seen here are about 160,000 clones, about four fifths observed once, and the top ten hold 8.1%. The V and J ends lost 5 bases and 5 bases, in that order; junction bases with no gene match: 11. The germline V gene encodes CDR1 MNHEY and CDR2 SMNVEV (reference sequence). This CDR3 spans 16 amino acids. The chain has TRBV27 and TRBJ1-1, with 10 nucleotides matching TRBD1. This receptor was identified in a woman aged 60-75 years with COVID-19, enrolled during active disease. The sample was peripheral blood. The CDR3: CASSGRDRGRKTEAFF. DNA of the CDR3: TGTGCCAGCAGTGGCCGGGACAGGGGTCGTAAGACTGAAGCTTTCTTT.